This T cell receptor beta chain was captured by sequencing in a study of T-cell reconstitution after alpha-beta-depleted transplantation in children. Preparation of the TCRbeta library used unique molecular identifiers. TCRdb ran MiXCR on the PCR reads and lists one entry per CDR3 protein. The sample has tens of thousands of distinct CDR3 sequences; less than 15% are singletons. On this clonotype: Antigen: not known.

Broader study findings: Newly generated T cells supplied most T-cell counts and diversity one year post-transplant. Expanded clones from the graft, numbering several hundred, reportedly supplied alpha-beta T cells about two months after transplant. Where some patients showed high TCRbeta diversity at day 60, it came from recipient T cells and thymic progenitors that had survived.

The CDR3 has 15 residues. Germline loops: CDR1 SGHNT, CDR2 YYREEE (reference sequence). V was cut by 0 bases and J by 9 bases, with 16 bases left in between. This clonotype was obtained from a male patient between 2 and 15 years old who had a stem cell transplant for acute lymphoblastic leukemia, so the T cells may come from the graft donor. This specimen consisted of PBMCs, mostly from graft donor cells, obtained 180 days after TCRalphabeta/CD19-depleted stem cell transplant. The rearrangement joins TRBV5-4 to TRBJ2-1; D unclear. CDR3 sequence reads: CASSLDGAAASEQFF. CDR3 in DNA: TGTGCCAGCAGCTTGGATGGCGCGGCTGCAAGTGAGCAGTTCTTC.